The 14 T cell receptor beta chains below come from one sample, sequenced in a study of OX40 agonist ivuxolimab in advanced cancers. Method: immunoSEQ multiplex PCR; TCRdb's copy keeps in-frame clones and lacks some. Of over 50,000 clones in the sample, about 90% were seen once. The starting material was CD4+ or CD8+ T cells sorted from blood, obtained in a trial of the OX40 agonist ivuxolimab. The receptors stem from an adult with an advanced solid tumor such as melanoma, head and neck, liver or kidney cancer.

The CDR3 coding sequence is TGTGCCTGGAAGGATCCGCGTGGAGCTTTCTTT. It encodes CAWKDPRGAFF. The chain carries TRBV30 and TRBJ1-1, with D uncertain. Per the germline V gene, CDR1 is GTSNPN and CDR2 is SVGIG (reference sequence). Trimming took off 4 bases at V and 10 bases at J, with 13 bases between the two ends. CDR3 length equals 11 residues.

This clone was observed a single time. V is TRBV15 and J is TRBJ1-5; 8 bases match TRBD1. V dropped 2 bases and J dropped 4; count of bases not matched to a gene: 7. From germline, CDR1 is LNHNV and CDR2 YYDKDF (reference sequence). The CDR3 length is 16 residues. CDR3 in amino acids: CATSRIGGQVNQPQHF. For the CDR3, the DNA is TGTGCCACCAGCAGAATTGGGGGACAGGTTAATCAGCCCCAGCATTTT.

DNA of the CDR3: TGTGCCAGTGAAAACAGGGAGAGCCGTTACTACGAGCAGTACTTC. It encodes CASENRESRYYEQYF. The gene calls are TRBV28 and TRBJ2-7; D is perhaps TRBD1 (6 bases). The V and J ends lost 9 bases and 3 bases respectively, with 21 bases between them. The germline V gene has CDR1 MDHEN and CDR2 SYDVKM. The CDR3 has 15 residues.

The gene calls are TRBV28 and TRBJ1-1; unclear D gene. The CDR3 has 14 amino acids. Looked up from germline, CDR1 is MDHEN and CDR2 is SYDVKM. Deletions cut 2 bases from V and 0 bases from J, with 7 bases between. The DNA for the CDR3 is TGTGCCAGCAGTTTAGTGTTAGTGAACACTGAAGCTTTCTTT. Protein sequence: CASSLVLVNTEAFF.

CDR3 bases: TGCGCCAGCAGCCAAGGGACAACAGGATTAGGCGGCTACACCTTC. Its protein product is CASSQGTTGLGGYTF. V is TRBV4-3 and J is TRBJ1-2; a possible D gene is TRBD1 (5 bases). The CDR3 is 15 amino acids. The V end was cut by 1 base, the J end by 8 bases, with 17 bases between. Germline V gene lookup returns CDR1 LGHNA and CDR2 YSLEER.

The chain combines TRBV28 with TRBJ1-6, with unresolved D. The CDR3 sequence is 11 residues long. The ends were cut back, 8 bases at V and 1 base at J, with 0 bases in the middle. In germline, CDR1 is MDHEN, CDR2 SYDVKM. CDR3 residues: CASSYNSPLHF. The DNA of the CDR3 is TGTGCCAGCTCCTATAATTCACCCCTCCACTTT.

The table lists this clone with a count of one. V is TRBV4-2 and J is TRBJ1-2, with D unclear. CDR1 is LGHNA, CDR2 YNFKEQ, per germline. There are 13 residues in the CDR3. V dropped 0 bases and J dropped 4 bases, with 6 bases sitting between them. The CDR3 sequence: CASSQEGSYGYTF. The CDR3 bases are TGTGCCAGCAGCCAAGAAGGGTCCTATGGCTACACCTTC.

Written as DNA, the CDR3 is TGTGCCAGCAGCCCACGTCCCGGGACAGGGACTGGAAACACCATATATTTT. It translates to CASSPRPGTGTGNTIYF. V gene TRBV9 combines with J gene TRBJ1-3; 9 bases align to TRBD1. Losses at the gene ends were 4 bases for V and 2 bases for J; bases not matched to a gene: 10. The length of the CDR3 is 17 residues. Per germline, CDR1 SGDLS and CDR2 YYNGEE.

The rearrangement joins TRBV11-2 to TRBJ2-1, with unresolved D. This CDR3 is 14 amino acids long. Germline CDR1 and CDR2: SGHAT and FQNNGV. Trimming took off 2 bases at V and 2 bases at J, with 7 bases between the two ends. CDR3 in DNA: TGTGCCAGCAGCTTACTCGATCCCTACAATGAGCAGTTCTTC. As protein: CASSLLDPYNEQFF.

The rearrangement links TRBV4-1 to TRBJ1-5; D is unresolved. The CDR3 runs to 18 residues. The germline V and J ends were trimmed by 2 bases and 3 bases, with 20 bases remaining between them. Germline CDR1 is MGHRA and CDR2 is YSYEKL. DNA of the CDR3: TGCGCCAGCAGCCAACTTGCGGATTGGTGGGGTGACAATCAGCCCCAGCATTTT. Its protein product is CASSQLADWWGDNQPQHF.

The V and J genes are TRBV28 and TRBJ1-5; unclear D gene. V dropped 5 bases and J dropped 5 bases, with 16 bases sitting between them. Germline V gene lookup returns CDR1 MDHEN and CDR2 SYDVKM. CDR3 length: 15 residues. The CDR3, as DNA: TGTGCCAGCAGTCAGGATACTAACCCAGATCAGCCCCAGCATTTT. This gives the protein CASSQDTNPDQPQHF.

The rearrangement links TRBV15 to TRBJ2-1; D is perhaps TRBD2 (5 bases). The CDR3 length is 15 residues. Germline V gene sequence: CDR1 LNHNV, CDR2 YYDKDF (reference sequence). Trimming took off 3 bases at V and 8 bases at J, with 17 bases between the two ends. The DNA of the CDR3 is TGTGCCACCAGCAGGACCCGGGGTGGCCAGGATGAGCAGTTCTTC. Encoded protein: CATSRTRGGQDEQFF.

This chain connects TRBV28 to TRBJ2-1; D ambiguous. CDR1 and CDR2 (germline): MDHEN, SYDVKM. CDR3 size: 12 residues. Trimming removed 3 bases at V and 6 bases at J, with 6 bases between. The CDR3 region is CASSFTLNEQFF. The CDR3, as DNA: TGTGCCAGCAGTTTTACCCTCAATGAGCAGTTCTTC.

This rearrangement joins TRBV30 to TRBJ2-1; D is unclear. The CDR3 is 13 amino acids. Trimming cost V 2 bases and J 9 bases, with 14 bases left between them. Germline V gene lookup returns CDR1 GTSNPN and CDR2 SVGIG (reference sequence). The CDR3 DNA reads TGTGCCTGGAGTCCCCTAGGGTTGGGTGAGCAGTTCTTC. Amino acids: CAWSPLGLGEQFF. Complete variable domain (other parts from reference TRBV30 and TRBJ2-1): SQTIHQWPATLVQPVGSPLSLECTVEGTSNPNLYWYRQAAGRGLQLLFYSVGIGQISSEVPQNLSASRPQDRQFILSSKKLLLSDSGFYLCAWSPLGLGEQFFGPGTRLTVL.